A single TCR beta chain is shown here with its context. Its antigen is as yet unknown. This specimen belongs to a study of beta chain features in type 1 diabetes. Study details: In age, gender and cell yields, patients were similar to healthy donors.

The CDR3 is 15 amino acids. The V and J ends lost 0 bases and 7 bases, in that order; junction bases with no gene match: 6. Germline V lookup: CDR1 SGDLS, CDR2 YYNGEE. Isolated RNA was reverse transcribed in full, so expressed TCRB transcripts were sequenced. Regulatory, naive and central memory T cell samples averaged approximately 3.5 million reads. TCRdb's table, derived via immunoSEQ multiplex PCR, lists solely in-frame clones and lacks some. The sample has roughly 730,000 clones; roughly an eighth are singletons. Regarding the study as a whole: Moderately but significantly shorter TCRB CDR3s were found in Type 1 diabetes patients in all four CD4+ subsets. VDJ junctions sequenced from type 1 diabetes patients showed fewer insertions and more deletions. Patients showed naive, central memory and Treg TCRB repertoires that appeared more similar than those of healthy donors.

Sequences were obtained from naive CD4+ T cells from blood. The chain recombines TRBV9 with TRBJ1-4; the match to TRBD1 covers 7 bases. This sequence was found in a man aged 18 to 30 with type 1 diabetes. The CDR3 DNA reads TGTGCCAGCAGCGTAGATCAGGGGGTACGTGAAAAACTGTTTTTT. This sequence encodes CASSVDQGVREKLFF.